This T cell receptor beta chain was captured in a study of metastatic and nonmetastatic thyroid tumors. Source study methods: Using the CDR3 differences seen across clinicopathological groups, the authors built a distant-metastasis classifier for papillary thyroid cancer, which was meant to discriminate distant-metastatic patients. TCRdb ran MiXCR on the PCR reads. The V and J calls were determined by TCRdb, not by the authors. The sample holds around 20,000 clones; approximately 10% are singletons and the top ten take less than 30%. Thyroid surgery was preceded by no treatment in any patient. J was trimmed by 3 bases and V by 7 bases; bases with no gene match: 12. The CDR3 is 16 residues long. CDR1 and CDR2 (germline): MNHNS, SASEGT. There are many counts of this clone.

This sequence joins TRBV6-1 and TRBJ1-5; 7 bases fit TRBD1. Sequenced input: blood. This clonotype originated in a female donor with papillary thyroid cancer or a benign thyroid nodule (not recorded which). Some clones in this sample may be carry-over from other donors' samples. The CDR3 reads CASTKGPGGNNQPQHF. DNA of the CDR3: TGTGCCAGCACCAAAGGTCCAGGGGGGAACAATCAGCCCCAGCATTTT.